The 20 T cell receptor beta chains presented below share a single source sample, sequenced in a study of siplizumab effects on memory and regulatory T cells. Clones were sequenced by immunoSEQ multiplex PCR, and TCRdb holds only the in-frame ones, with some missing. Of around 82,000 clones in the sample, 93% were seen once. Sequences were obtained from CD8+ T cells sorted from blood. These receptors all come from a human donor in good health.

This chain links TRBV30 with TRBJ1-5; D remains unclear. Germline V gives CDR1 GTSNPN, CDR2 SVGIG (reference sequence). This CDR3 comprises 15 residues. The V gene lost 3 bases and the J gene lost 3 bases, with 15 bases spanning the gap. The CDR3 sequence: CAWRKLVRDNQPQHF. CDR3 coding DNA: TGTGCCTGGAGAAAATTAGTGCGAGACAATCAGCCCCAGCATTTT. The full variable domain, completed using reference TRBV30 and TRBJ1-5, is SQTIHQWPATLVQPVGSPLSLECTVEGTSNPNLYWYRQAAGRGLQLLFYSVGIGQISSEVPQNLSASRPQDRQFILSSKKLLLSDSGFYLCAWRKLVRDNQPQHFGDGTRLSIL.

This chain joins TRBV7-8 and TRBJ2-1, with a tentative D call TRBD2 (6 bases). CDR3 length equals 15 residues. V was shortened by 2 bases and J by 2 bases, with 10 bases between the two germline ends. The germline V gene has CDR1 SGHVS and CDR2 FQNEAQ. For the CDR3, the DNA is TGTGCCAGCAGCTTACGTTCGGGGGCCTACAATGAGCAGTTCTTC. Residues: CASSLRSGAYNEQFF.

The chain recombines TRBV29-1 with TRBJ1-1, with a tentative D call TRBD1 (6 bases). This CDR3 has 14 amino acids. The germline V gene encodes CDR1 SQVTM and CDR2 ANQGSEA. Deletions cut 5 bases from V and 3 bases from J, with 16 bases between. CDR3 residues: CSVFSGPGDTEAFF. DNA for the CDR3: TGCAGCGTTTTCTCTGGTCCAGGGGACACTGAAGCTTTCTTT.

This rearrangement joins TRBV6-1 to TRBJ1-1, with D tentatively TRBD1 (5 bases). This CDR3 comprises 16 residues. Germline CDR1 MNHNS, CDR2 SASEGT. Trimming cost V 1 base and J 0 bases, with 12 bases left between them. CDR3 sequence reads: CASSEETDIMNTEAFF. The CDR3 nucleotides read TGTGCCAGCAGTGAAGAGACAGATATCATGAACACTGAAGCTTTCTTT.

CDR3: CASSLGVYEQYF. In DNA, the CDR3 is TGTGCCAGCAGCTTAGGGGTATACGAGCAGTACTTC. This chain connects TRBV5-4 to TRBJ2-7; D is possibly TRBD1 (5 bases). The ends were cut back, 2 bases at V and 4 bases at J, with 7 bases in the middle. The V gene's germline CDR1 is SGHNT and CDR2 YYREEE (reference sequence). The CDR3 length is 12 residues.

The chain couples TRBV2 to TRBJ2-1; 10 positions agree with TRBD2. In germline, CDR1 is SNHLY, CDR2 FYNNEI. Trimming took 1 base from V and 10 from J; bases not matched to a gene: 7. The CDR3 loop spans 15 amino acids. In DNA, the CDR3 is TGTGCCAGCAGTGAAGAATTAGCGGGGGGTCGGGAGCAGTTCTTC. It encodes CASSEELAGGREQFF.

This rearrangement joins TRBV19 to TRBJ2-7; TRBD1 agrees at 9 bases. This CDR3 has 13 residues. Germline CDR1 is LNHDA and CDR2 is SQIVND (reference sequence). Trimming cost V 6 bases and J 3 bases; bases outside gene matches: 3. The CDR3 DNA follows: TGTGCCAGTAGCCCGACAGGGGGCTACGAGCAGTACTTC. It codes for CASSPTGGYEQYF.

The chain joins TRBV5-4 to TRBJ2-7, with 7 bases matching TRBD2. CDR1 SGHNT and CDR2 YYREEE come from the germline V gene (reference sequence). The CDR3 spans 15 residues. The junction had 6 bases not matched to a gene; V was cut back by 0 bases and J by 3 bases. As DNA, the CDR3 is TGTGCCAGCAGCTTGGCGGGTAGCGGGCTCTACGAGCAGTACTTC. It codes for CASSLAGSGLYEQYF.

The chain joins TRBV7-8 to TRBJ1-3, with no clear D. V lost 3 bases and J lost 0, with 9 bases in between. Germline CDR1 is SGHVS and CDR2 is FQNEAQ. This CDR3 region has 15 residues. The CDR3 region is CASSFYGSSGNTIYF. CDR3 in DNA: TGTGCCAGCAGCTTTTACGGGTCCTCTGGAAACACCATATATTTT.

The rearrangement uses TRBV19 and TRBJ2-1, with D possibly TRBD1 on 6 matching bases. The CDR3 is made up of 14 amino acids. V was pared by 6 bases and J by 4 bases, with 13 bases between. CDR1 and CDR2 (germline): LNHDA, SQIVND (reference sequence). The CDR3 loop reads CASSTGTTYNEQFF. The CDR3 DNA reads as TGTGCCAGTAGCACCGGGACAACTTACAATGAGCAGTTCTTC.

The CDR3 region has the DNA TGTGCCAGCAGCGTAGACGGTGGGGGACTACCAAACACCGGGGAGCTGTTTTTT. Residues: CASSVDGGGLPNTGELFF. The chain is built from TRBV9 and TRBJ2-2, with TRBD2 matching 7 bases. Unmatched junction bases numbered 10, after V lost 0 bases and J lost 2 bases. Germline V gene data show CDR1 as SGDLS and CDR2 as YYNGEE. CDR3 length equals 18 residues.

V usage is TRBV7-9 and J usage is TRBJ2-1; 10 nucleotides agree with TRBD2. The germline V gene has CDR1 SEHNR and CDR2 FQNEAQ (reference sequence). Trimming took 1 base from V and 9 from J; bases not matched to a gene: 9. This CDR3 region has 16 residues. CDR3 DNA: TGTGCCAGCAGCTTAGGAACAGCGGGGGGGCACCTTGAGCAGTTCTTC. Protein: CASSLGTAGGHLEQFF.

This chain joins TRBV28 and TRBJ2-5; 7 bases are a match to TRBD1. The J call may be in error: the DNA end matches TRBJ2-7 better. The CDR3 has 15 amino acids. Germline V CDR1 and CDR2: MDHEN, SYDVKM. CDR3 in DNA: TGTGCCAGCAGTTTAAGAGGGGGCCGCTCCTACGAGCAGTACTTC. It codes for CASSLRGGRSYEQYF.

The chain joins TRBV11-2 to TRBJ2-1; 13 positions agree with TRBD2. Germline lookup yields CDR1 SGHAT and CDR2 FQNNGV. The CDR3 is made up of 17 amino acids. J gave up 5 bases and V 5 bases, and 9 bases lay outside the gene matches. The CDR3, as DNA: TGTGCCAGCAGCCAGAGGGGGACTAGCGGGGATAACAATGAGCAGTTCTTC. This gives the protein CASSQRGTSGDNNEQFF.

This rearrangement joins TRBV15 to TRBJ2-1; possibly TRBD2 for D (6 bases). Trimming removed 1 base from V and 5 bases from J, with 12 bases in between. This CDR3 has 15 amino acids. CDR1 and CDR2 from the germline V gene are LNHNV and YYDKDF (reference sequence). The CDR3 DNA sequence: TGTGCCACCAGCAGAGTGGTGGGGACTGACAATGAGCAGTTCTTC. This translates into CATSRVVGTDNEQFF.

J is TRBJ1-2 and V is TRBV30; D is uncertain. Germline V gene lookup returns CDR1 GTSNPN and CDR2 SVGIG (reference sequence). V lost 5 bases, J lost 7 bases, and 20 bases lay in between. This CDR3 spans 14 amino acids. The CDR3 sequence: CAWLTPGGSGGYTF. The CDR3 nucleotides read TGTGCCTGGTTGACCCCGGGAGGGTCTGGTGGCTACACCTTC.

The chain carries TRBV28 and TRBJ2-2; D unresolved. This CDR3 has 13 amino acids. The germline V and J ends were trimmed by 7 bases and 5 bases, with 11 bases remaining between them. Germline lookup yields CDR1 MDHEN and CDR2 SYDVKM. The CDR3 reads CASTETVTGELFF. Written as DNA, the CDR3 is TGTGCCAGCACCGAGACTGTAACCGGGGAGCTGTTTTTT.

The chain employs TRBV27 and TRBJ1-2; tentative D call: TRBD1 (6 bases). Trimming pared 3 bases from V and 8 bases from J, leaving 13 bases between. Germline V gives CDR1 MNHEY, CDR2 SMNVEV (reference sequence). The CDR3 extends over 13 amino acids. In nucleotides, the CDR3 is TGTGCCAGCAGTTTTGGGGGGCTGGGAGGCTACACCTTC. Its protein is CASSFGGLGGYTF.

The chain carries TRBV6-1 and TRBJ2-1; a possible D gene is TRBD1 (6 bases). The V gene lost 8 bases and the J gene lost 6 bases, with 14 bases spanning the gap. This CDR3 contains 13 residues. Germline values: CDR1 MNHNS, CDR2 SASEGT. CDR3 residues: CASPAGAGNEQFF. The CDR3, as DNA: TGTGCCAGCCCCGCAGGGGCTGGCAATGAGCAGTTCTTC.

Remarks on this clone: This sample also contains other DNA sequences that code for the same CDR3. CDR3 DNA sequence: TGTGCCAGCAGCTTGACGGCGGATTCACCCCTCCACTTT. This gives the protein CASSLTADSPLHF. The V gene is TRBV27, the J gene TRBJ1-6; no clear D gene. Trimming cost V 6 bases and J 8 bases, with 11 bases left between them. Germline V gene data show CDR1 as MNHEY and CDR2 as SMNVEV (reference sequence). This CDR3 contains 13 residues.